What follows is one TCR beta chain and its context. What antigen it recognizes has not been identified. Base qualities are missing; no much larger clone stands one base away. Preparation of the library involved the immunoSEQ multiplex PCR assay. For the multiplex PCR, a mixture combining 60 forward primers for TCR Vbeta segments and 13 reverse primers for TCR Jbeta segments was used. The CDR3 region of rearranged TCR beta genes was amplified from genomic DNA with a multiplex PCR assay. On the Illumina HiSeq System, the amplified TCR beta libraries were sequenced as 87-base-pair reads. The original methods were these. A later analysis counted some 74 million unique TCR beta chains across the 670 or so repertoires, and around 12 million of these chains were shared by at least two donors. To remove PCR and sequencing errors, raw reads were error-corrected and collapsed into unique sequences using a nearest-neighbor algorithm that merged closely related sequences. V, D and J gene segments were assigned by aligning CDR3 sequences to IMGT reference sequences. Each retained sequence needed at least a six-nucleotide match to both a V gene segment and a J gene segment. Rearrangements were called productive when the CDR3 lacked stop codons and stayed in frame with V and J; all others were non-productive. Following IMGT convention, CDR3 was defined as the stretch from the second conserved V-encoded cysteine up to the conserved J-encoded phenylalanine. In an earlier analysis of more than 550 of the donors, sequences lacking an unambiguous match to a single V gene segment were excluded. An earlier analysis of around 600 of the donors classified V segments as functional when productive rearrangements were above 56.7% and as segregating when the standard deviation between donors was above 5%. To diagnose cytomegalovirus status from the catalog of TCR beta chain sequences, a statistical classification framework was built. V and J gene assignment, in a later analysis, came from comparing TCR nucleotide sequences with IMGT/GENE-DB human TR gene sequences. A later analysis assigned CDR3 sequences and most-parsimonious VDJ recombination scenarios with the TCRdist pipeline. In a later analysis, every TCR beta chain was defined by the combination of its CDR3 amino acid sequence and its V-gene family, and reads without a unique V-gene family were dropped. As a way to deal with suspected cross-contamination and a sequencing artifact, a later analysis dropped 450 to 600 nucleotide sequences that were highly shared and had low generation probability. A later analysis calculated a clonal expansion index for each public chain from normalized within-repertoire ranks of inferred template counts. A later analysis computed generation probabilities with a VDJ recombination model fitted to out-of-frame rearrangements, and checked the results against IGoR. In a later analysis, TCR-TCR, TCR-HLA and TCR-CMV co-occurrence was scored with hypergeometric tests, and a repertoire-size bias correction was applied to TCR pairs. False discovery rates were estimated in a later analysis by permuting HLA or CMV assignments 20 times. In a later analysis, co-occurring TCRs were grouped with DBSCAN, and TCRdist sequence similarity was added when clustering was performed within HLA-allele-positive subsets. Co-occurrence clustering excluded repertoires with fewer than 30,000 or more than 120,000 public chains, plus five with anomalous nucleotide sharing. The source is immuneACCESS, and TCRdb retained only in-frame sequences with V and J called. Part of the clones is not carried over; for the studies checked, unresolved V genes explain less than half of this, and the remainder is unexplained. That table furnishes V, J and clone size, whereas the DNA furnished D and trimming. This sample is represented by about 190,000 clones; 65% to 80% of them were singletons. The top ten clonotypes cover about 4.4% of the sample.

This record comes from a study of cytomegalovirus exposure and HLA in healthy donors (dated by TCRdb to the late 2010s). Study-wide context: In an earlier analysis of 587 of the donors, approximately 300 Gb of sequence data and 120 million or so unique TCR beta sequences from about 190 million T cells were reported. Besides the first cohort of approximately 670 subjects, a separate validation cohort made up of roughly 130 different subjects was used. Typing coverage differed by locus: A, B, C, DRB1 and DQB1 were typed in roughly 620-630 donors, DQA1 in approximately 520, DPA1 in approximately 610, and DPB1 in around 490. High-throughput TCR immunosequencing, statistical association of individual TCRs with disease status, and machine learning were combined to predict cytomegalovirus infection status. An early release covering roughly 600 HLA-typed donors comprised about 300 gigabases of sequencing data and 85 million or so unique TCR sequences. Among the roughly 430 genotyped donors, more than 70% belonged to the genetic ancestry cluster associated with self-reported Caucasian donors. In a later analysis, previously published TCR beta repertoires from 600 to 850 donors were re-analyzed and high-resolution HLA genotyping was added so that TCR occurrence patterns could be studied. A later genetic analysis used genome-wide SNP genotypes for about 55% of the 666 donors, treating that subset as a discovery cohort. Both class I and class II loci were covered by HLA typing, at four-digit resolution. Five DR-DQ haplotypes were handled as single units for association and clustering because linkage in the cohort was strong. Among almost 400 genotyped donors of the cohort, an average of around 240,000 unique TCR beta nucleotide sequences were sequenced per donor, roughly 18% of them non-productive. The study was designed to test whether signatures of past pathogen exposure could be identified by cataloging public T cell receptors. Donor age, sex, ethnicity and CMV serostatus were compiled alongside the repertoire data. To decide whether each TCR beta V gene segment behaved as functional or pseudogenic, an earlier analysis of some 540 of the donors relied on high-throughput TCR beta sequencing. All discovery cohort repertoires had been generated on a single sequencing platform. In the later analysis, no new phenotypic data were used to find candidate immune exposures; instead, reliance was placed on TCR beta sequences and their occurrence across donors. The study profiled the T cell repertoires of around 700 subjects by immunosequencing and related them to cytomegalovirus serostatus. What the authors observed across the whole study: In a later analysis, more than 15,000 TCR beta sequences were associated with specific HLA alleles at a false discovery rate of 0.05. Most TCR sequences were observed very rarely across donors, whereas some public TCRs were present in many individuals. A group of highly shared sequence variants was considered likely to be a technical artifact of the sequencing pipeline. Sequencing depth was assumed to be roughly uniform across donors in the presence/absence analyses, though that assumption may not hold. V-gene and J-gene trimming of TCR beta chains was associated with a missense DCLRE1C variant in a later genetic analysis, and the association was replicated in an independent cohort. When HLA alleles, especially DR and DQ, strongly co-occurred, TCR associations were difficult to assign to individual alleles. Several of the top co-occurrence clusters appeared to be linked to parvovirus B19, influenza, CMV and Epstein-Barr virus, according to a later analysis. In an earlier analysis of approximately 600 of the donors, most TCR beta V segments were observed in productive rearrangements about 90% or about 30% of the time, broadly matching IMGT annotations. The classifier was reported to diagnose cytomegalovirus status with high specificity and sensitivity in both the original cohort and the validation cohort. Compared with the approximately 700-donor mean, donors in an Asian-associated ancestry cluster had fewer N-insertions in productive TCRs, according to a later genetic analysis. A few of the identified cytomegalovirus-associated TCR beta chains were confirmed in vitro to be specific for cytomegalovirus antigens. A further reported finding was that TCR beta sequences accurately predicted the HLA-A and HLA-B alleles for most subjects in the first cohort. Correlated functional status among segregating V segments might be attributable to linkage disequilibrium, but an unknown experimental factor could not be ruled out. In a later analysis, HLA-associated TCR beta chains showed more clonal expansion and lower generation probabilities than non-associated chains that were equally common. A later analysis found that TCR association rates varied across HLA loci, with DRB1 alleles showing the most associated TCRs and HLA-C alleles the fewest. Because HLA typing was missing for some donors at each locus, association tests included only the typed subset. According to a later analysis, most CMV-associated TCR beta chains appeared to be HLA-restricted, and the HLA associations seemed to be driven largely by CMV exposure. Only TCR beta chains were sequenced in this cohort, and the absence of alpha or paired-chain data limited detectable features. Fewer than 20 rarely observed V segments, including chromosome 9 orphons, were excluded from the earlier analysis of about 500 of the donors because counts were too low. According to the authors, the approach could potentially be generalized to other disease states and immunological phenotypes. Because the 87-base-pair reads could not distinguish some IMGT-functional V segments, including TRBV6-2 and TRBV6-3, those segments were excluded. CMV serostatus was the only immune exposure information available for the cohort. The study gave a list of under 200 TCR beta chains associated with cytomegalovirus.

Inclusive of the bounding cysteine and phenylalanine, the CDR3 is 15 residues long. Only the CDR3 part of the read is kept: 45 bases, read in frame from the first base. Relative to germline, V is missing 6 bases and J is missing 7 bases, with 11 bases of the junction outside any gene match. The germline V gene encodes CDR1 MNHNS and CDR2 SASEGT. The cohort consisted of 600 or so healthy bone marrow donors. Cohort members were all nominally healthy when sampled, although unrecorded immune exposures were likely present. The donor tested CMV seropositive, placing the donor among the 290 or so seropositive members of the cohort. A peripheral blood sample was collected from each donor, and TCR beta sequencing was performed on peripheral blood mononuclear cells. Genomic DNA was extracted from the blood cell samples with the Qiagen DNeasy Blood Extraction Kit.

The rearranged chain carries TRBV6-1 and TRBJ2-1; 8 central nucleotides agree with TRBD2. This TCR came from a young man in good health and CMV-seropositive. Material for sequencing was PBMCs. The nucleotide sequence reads TGTGCCAGCAGGGCCGGGACTAGAGACGAAAATGAGCAGTTCTTC. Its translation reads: CASRAGTRDENEQFF.